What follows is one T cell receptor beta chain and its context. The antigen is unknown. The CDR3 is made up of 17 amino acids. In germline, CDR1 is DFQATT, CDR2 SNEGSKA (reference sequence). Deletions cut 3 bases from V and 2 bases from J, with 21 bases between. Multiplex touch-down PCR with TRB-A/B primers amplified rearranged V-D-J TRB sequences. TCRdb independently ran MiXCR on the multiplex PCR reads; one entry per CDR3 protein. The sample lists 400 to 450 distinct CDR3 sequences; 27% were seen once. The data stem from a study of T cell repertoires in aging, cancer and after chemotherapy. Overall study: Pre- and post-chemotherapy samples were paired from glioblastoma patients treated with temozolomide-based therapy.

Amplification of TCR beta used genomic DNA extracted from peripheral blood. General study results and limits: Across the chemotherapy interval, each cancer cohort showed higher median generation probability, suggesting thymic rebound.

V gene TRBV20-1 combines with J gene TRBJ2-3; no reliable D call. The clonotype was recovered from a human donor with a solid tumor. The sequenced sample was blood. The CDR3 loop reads CSASLLGRSFITDTQYF. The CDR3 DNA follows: TGCAGTGCTAGTTTATTGGGCAGGAGCTTTATCACAGATACGCAGTATTTT.